This T cell receptor (beta chain) was sequenced in a study of T cells after posttransplantation cyclophosphamide. Findings and caveats of the study: Tissue-infiltrating T cells from skin or gut overlapped little with blood T cells. Donor-recipient repertoire similarity was low at 1-2 months, rising over year one. After PTCy, TRB diversity resembled that of CNI/methotrexate controls.

V lost 3 bases and J 0 bases, leaving 12 bases between the germline ends. The CDR3 runs 17 residues. Germline V lookup: CDR1 MNHNS, CDR2 SASEGT. The table came from immunoSEQ multiplex PCR; TCRdb's copy has only in-frame clones and leaves some out. The sample holds 35,000 to 40,000 clones, around four fifths seen once. Points on this clone: Its target is not known.

Busulfan-fludarabine conditioning, marrow transplant, and cyclophosphamide on days +3 and +4 were administered. This sequence originates from a female patient in her forties who received an allogeneic stem cell transplant from a related donor, was CMV-positive, and had no GVHD. Some T cells may be provided by the graft donor. The sequencing used CD4+ T cells sorted from blood, collected around 2,000 days after a stem cell transplant with posttransplant cyclophosphamide. V is TRBV6-1 and J is TRBJ2-6; tentative D call: TRBD1 (6 bases). This chain's CDR3 is CASSEDRAHSGANVLTF. The DNA for the CDR3 is TGTGCCAGCAGTGAGGACAGAGCCCACTCTGGGGCCAACGTCCTGACTTTC.